This T cell receptor beta chain originates from a study of T-cell memory formation after mild COVID-19. About the study: Each donor largely had its own TCR clusters. Overall study findings and caveats: That cross-reactive memory joined was suggested by some responding clones appearing in pre-infection memory. Second-wave clones with a day 37 peak had unconfirmed SARS-CoV-2 specificity.

TCRdb redid the calling of the 5' RACE reads with MiXCR, one entry per CDR3 protein. The sample lists 410,000 or so distinct CDR3 sequences, around 22% occurring once. This clonotype was seen once. The target antigen is unknown. The V end was cut by 3 bases, the J end by 4 bases, with 15 bases between. CDR3 length: 15 residues. The V gene's germline CDR1 is KGHDR and CDR2 SFDVKD. The chain uses TRBV24-1 and TRBJ2-7, with D perhaps given as TRBD1 or TRBD2 (5 bases each). The sequence came from an adult woman who had mild COVID-19 (a few samples of this study predate the infection). Cell type and time point are not known. Specimen: PBMCs or a T cell subset sorted from them (not recorded which). In nucleotides, the CDR3 is TGTGCCACCAGTGATAAAAAAGGGACGACTTACGAGCAGTACTTC. Protein product: CATSDKKGTTYEQYF.